Sequencing of this TCR beta chain was carried out in a study of cytomegalovirus exposure and HLA in healthy donors. The primer mix had 60 Vbeta and 13 Jbeta primers. Assay: immunoSEQ multiplex PCR; the TCRdb copy retains only in-frame clones and omits some. Among about 210,000 clones listed, 75% to 80% were seen once. The ends lost 5 bases at V and 7 bases at J; junction bases unmatched: 17. The CDR3 runs 17 residues. CDR1 LNHNV and CDR2 YYDKDF come from the germline V gene (reference sequence). This clone turned up a few times. Its antigen is currently unknown. Study-wide points: For cytomegalovirus status, the classifier reportedly gave diagnoses with high specificity and sensitivity.

The J gene is TRBJ2-5, the V gene TRBV15, with 9 bases matching TRBD2. The material sequenced was PBMCs. The receptor comes from a male donor in good health and CMV-seronegative. Here the CDR3 reads CATSSYQGAGGQGTQYF. CDR3 in DNA: TGTGCCACCAGCTCATACCAAGGAGCGGGAGGCCAGGGGACCCAGTACTTC. Full variable domain (remainder filled in from reference TRBV15 and TRBJ2-5): DAMVIQNPRYQVTQFGKPVTLSCSQTLNHNVMYWYQQKSSQAPKLLFHYYDKDFNNEADTPDNFQSRRPNTSFCFLDIRSPGLGDTAMYLCATSSYQGAGGQGTQYFGPGTRLLVL.